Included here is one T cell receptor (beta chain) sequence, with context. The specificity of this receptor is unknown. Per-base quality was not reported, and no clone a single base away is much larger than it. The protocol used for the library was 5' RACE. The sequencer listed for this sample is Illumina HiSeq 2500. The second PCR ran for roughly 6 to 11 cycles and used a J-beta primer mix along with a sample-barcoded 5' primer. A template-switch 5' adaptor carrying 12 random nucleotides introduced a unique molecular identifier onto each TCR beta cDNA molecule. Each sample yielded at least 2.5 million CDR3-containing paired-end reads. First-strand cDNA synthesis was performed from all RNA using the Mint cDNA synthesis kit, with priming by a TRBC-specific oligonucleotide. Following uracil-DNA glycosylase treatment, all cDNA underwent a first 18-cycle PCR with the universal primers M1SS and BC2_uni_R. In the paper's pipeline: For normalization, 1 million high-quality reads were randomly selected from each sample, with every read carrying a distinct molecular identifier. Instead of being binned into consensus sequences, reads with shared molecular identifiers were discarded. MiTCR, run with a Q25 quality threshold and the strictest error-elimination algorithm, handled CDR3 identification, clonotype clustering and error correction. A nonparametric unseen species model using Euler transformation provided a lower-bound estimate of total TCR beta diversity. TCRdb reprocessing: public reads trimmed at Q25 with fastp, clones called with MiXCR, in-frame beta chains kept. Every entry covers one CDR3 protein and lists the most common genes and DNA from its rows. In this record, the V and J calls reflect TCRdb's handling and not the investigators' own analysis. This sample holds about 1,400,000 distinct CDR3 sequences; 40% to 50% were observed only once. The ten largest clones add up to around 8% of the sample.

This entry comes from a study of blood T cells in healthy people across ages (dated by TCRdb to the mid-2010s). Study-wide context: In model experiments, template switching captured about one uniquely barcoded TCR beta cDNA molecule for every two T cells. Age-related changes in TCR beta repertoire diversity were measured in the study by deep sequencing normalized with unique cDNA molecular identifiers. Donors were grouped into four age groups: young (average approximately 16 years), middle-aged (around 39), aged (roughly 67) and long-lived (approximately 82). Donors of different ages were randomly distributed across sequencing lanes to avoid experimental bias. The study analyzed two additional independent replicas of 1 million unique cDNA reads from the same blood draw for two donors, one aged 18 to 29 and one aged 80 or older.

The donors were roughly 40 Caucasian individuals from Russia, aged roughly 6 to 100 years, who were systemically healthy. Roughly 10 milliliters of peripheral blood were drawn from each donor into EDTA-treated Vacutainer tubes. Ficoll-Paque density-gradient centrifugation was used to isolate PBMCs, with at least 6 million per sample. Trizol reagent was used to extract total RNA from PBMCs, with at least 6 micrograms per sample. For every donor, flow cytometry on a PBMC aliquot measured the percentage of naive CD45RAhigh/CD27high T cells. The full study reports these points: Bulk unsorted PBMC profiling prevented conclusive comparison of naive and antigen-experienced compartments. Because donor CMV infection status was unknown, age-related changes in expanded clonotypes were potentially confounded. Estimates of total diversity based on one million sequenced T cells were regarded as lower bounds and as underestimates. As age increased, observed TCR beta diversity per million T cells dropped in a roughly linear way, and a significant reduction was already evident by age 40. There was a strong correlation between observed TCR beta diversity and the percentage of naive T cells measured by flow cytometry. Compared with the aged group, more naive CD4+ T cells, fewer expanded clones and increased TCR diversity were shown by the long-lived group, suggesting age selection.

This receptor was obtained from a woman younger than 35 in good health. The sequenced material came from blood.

The bases are TGTGCCAGCAGCTTGTGGGAAGGGCCCGCTAACTATGGCTACACCTTC. It translates to CASSLWEGPANYGYTF. The sequence links TRBV5-6 to TRBJ1-2, with the D gene uncertain. The CDR3 goes from the cysteine to the phenylalanine over 16 residues. CDR3 DNA only is kept here, 48 bases in frame from base 1. V and J are truncated by 1 base and 0 bases respectively, leaving an intervening sequence of 13 bases. Reading the germline V gene gives CDR1 SGHDT and CDR2 YYEEEE.